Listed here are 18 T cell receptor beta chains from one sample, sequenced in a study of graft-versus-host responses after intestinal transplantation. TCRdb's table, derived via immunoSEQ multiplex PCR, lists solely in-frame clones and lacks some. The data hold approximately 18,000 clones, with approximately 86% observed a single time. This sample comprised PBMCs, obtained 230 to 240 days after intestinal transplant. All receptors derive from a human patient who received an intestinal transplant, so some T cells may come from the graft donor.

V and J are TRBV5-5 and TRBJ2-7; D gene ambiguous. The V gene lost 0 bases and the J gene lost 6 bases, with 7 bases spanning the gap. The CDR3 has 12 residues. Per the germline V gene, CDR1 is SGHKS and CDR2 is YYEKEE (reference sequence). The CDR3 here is CASSLGSVEQYF. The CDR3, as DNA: TGTGCCAGCAGCTTGGGATCGGTCGAGCAGTACTTC.

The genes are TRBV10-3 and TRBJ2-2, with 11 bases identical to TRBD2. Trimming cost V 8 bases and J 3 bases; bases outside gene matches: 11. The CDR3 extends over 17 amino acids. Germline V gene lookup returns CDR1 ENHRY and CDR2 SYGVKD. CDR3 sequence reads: CAIGARGLADYTGELFF. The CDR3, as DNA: TGTGCCATCGGTGCTAGGGGACTAGCGGATTACACCGGGGAGCTGTTTTTT.

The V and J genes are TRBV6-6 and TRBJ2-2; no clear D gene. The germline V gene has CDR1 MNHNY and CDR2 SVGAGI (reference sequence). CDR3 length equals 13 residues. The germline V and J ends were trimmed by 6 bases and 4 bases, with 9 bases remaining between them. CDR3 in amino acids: CASRAGFTGELFF. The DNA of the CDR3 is TGTGCCAGCAGAGCCGGGTTCACCGGGGAGCTGTTTTTT.

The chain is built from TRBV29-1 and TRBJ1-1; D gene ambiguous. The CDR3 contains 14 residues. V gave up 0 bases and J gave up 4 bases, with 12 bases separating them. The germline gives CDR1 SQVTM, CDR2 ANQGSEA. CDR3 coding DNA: TGCAGCGTTGAAGATTGGCCCTTAATCACTGAAGCTTTCTTT. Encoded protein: CSVEDWPLITEAFF.

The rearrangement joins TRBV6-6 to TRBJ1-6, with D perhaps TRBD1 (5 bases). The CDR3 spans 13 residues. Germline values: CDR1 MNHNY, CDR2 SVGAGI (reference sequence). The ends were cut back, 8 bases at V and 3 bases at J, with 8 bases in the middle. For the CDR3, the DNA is TGTGCCAGCGGGGCAGTCTATAATTCACCCCTCCACTTT. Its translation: CASGAVYNSPLHF.

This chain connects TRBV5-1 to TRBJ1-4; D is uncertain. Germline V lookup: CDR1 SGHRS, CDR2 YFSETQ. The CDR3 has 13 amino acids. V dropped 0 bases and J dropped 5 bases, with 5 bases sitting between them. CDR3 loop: CASSLDGNEKLFF. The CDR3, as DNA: TGCGCCAGCAGCTTGGACGGCAATGAAAAACTGTTTTTT.

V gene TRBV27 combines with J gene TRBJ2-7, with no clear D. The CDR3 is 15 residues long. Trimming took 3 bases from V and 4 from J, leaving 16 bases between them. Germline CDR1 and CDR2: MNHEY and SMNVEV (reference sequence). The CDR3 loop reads CASSFHQTTAYEQYF. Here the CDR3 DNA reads TGTGCCAGCAGTTTCCATCAAACTACAGCGTACGAGCAGTACTTC.

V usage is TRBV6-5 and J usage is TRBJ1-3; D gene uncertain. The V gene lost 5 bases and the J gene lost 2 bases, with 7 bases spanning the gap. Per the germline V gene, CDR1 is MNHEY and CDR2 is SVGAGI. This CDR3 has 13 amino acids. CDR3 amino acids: CASSAKAGNTIYF. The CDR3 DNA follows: TGTGCCAGCAGTGCAAAGGCTGGAAACACCATATATTTT.

This CDR3 reads CASSLVSGSDTQYF. The CDR3 DNA is TGCGCCAGCAGCTTGGTTAGCGGCTCAGATACGCAGTATTTT. The rearrangement uses TRBV5-1 and TRBJ2-3, with D possibly TRBD2 on 6 matching bases. CDR3 length equals 14 residues. Per the germline V gene, CDR1 is SGHRS and CDR2 is YFSETQ. V was trimmed by 0 bases and J by 4 bases, leaving 9 bases between them.

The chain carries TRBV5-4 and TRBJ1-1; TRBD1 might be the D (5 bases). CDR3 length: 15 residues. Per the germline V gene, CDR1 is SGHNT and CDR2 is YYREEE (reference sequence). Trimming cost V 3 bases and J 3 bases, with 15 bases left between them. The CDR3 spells CASSSLRDSDTEAFF. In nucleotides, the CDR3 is TGTGCCAGCAGCTCCCTCAGGGATTCGGACACTGAAGCTTTCTTT.

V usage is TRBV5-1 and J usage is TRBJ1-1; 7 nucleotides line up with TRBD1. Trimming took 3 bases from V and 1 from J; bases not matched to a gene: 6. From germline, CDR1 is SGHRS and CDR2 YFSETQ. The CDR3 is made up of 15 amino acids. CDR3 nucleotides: TGCGCCAGCAGCTGGCGACAGGGTTGGAACACTGAAGCTTTCTTT. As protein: CASSWRQGWNTEAFF.

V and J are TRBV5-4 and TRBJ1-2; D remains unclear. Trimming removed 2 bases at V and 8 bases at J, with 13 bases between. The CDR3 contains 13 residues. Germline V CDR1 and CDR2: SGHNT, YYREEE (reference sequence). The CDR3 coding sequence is TGTGCCAGCAGCTTCCCCCCAGTACGGGGCTACACCTTC. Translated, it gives CASSFPPVRGYTF.

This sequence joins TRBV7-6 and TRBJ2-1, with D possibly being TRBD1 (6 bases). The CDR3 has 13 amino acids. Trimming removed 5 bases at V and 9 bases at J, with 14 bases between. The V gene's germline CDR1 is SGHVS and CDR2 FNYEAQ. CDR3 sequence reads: CASSLSGASEQFF. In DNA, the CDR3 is TGTGCCAGCAGCCTATCAGGGGCTAGTGAGCAGTTCTTC.

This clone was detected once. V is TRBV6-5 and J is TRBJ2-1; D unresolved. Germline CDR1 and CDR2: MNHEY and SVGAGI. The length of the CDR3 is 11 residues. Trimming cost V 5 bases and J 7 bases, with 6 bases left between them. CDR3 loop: CASSTLNEQFF. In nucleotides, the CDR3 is TGTGCCAGCAGTACGTTAAATGAGCAGTTCTTC.

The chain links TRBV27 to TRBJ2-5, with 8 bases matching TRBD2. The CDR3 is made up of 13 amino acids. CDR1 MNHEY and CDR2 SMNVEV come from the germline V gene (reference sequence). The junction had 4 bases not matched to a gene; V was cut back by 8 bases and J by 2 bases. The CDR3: CASGRGAQETQYF. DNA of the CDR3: TGTGCCAGCGGGCGGGGGGCACAAGAGACCCAGTACTTC.

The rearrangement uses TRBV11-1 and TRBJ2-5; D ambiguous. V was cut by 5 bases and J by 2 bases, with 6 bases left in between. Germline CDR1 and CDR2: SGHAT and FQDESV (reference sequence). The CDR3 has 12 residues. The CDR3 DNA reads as TGTGCCAGCAGCCTAGGACAAGAGACCCAGTACTTC. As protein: CASSLGQETQYF.

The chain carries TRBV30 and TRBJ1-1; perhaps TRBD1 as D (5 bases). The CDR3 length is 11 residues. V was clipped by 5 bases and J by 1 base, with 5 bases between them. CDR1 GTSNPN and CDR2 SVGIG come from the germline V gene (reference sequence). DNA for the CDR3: TGTGCCTGGGGACAGAACACTGAAGCTTTCTTT. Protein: CAWGQNTEAFF.

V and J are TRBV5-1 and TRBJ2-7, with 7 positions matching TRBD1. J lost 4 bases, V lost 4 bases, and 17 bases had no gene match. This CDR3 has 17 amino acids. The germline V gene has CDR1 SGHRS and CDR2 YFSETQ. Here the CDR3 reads CASSMAGTATRPYEQYF. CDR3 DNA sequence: TGCGCCAGCAGCATGGCCGGGACAGCCACCCGGCCGTACGAGCAGTACTTC.